This is a list of T cell receptor beta chains from one sample in a study of T cell responses to AZD1222 COVID-19 vaccine. Method: immunoSEQ multiplex PCR; TCRdb's copy keeps in-frame clones and lacks some. The sample carries around 150,000 clones, about 91% recorded once. Sequencing was performed on peripheral blood, taken 28 days after the second AZD1222 dose. The receptors stem from an adult who received the AZD1222 COVID-19 vaccine. Both conserved end residues are part of each CDR3. D genes are given only for firm matches. Expanded clones get a size class; other rows say once, few or many, or leave the size out.

V gene	clone size	J gene	D gene	CDR3 protein	CDR3 DNA
TRBV6-1	.	TRBJ1-5	.	CASSEVHGNQPQHF	TGTGCCAGCAGTGAGGTACACGGGAATCAGCCCCAGCATTTT
TRBV15	.	TRBJ2-7	TRBD1	CATSRAGQRSFSSYEQYF	TGTGCCACCAGCAGAGCGGGACAGCGAAGCTTTAGCTCCTACGAGCAGTACTTC
TRBV14	once	TRBJ2-5	.	CASSQEIRGVAETQYF	TGTGCCAGCAGCCAAGAAATAAGAGGGGTGGCAGAGACCCAGTACTTC
TRBV20-1	.	TRBJ2-1	.	CSARDGGKQFF	TGCAGTGCTAGAGATGGGGGGAAGCAGTTCTTC
TRBV5-1	.	TRBJ1-3	.	CASSLAGGENTIYF	TGCGCCAGCAGCTTGGCTGGGGGGGAGAACACCATATATTTT
TRBV30	once	TRBJ1-1	.	CAWRSTRGLLNTEAFF	TGTGCCTGGAGGTCAACAAGGGGGTTGCTTAACACTGAAGCTTTCTTT
TRBV19	.	TRBJ2-7	.	CASKMTGPYEQYF	TGTGCCAGTAAAATGACAGGACCCTACGAGCAGTACTTC
TRBV6-6	.	TRBJ1-2	.	CASSPTDRYGYTF	TGTGCCAGCAGTCCGACCGACAGGTATGGCTACACCTTC
TRBV11-2	.	TRBJ2-7	TRBD1	CASSAGQGLGEQYF	TGTGCCAGCAGCGCGGGACAGGGATTAGGGGAGCAGTACTTC
TRBV6-5	.	TRBJ2-7	.	CASSYGGGPFYEQYF	TGTGCCAGCAGTTACGGGGGGGGGCCTTTTTACGAGCAGTACTTC
TRBV27	.	TRBJ1-1	.	CASSESGTLNTEAFF	TGTGCCAGCAGTGAATCCGGGACACTGAACACTGAAGCTTTCTTT
TRBV5-1	.	TRBJ1-1	TRBD1	CASSPAGGTAEAFF	TGCGCCAGCAGCCCGGCAGGGGGCACGGCTGAAGCTTTCTTT
TRBV6-5	.	TRBJ1-2	.	CASRAGGDHGYTF	TGTGCCAGCAGGGCCGGGGGGGACCATGGCTACACCTTC
TRBV2	.	TRBJ1-5	TRBD1	CASSGDRAPQPQHF	TGTGCCAGCTCGGGTGACAGGGCGCCTCAGCCCCAGCATTTT
TRBV29-1	once	TRBJ2-5	.	CSARSTGETQYF	TGCAGCGCCCGATCCACCGGGGAGACCCAGTACTTC
TRBV7-9	.	TRBJ1-1	.	CASSQPVEAPNTEAFF	TGTGCCAGCAGCCAGCCGGTCGAAGCTCCGAACACTGAAGCTTTCTTT
TRBV27	.	TRBJ1-1	.	CASSLMYEGVRHEAFF	TGTGCCAGCAGTTTAATGTATGAGGGGGTACGGCACGAAGCTTTCTTT
TRBV7-2	.	TRBJ2-3	.	CASSLESLATDTQYF	TGTGCCAGCAGCTTAGAGTCCTTAGCCACAGATACGCAGTATTTT
TRBV5-1	.	TRBJ1-1	TRBD1	CASSFRTGFDTEAFF	TGCGCCAGCAGCTTTCGGACAGGGTTCGATACTGAAGCTTTCTTT
TRBV25-1	.	TRBJ1-3	.	CASSEYGPGHGNTIYF	TGTGCCAGCAGTGAATATGGGCCAGGGCACGGAAACACCATATATTTT
TRBV27	.	TRBJ1-2	TRBD1	CASSQTGPNYGYTF	TGTGCCAGCAGCCAGACAGGGCCCAACTATGGCTACACCTTC
TRBV11-3	.	TRBJ2-3	TRBD1	CASSPTGGATDTQYF	TGTGCCAGCAGCCCGACAGGGGGCGCGACAGATACGCAGTATTTT
TRBV10-3	.	TRBJ1-5	.	CAISDQGSNQPQHF	TGTGCCATCAGTGACCAGGGCAGCAATCAGCCCCAGCATTTT
TRBV7-3	.	TRBJ2-1	.	CASSPYHGGVYNEQFF	TGTGCCAGCAGCCCCTACCATGGCGGAGTCTACAATGAGCAGTTCTTC
TRBV6-5	.	TRBJ1-2	TRBD1	CASSYSYRGEGYTF	TGTGCCAGCAGTTACTCGTACAGGGGTGAAGGCTACACCTTC
TRBV3-1/TRBV3-2	few	TRBJ1-1	.	CASSLQGGGTEAFF	TGTGCCAGCAGCCTACAGGGTGGAGGCACTGAAGCTTTCTTT